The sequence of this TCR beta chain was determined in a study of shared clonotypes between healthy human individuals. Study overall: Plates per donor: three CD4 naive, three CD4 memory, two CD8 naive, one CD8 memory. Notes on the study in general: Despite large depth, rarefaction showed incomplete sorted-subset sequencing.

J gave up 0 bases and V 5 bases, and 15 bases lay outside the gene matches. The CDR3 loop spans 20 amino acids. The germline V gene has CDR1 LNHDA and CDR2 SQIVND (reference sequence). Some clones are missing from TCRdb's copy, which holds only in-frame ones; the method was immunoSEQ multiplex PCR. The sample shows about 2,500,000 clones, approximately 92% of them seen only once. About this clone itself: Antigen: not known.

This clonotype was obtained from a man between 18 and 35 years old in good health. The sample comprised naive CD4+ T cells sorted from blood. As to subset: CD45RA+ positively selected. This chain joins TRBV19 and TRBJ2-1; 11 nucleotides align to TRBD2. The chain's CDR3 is CASSARLAGLGPGSYNEQFF. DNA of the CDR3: TGTGCCAGTAGTGCCCGACTAGCGGGACTGGGCCCTGGCTCCTACAATGAGCAGTTCTTC. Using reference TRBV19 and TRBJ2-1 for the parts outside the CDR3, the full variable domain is DGGITQSPKYLFRKEGQNVTLSCEQNLNHDAMYWYRQDPGQGLRLIYYSQIVNDFQKGDIAEGYSVSREKKESFPLTVTSAQKNPTAFYLCASSARLAGLGPGSYNEQFFGPGTRLTVL.